The clone carrying this TCR beta chain turned up a few times. Its antigen is unknown. A much bigger clone sits one base away, suggesting this may be a read error. The CDR3 has 14 amino acids. Trimming stripped 3 bases from V and 3 bases from J, with 9 bases between. Germline CDR1 SNHLY, CDR2 FYNNEI. This sample was included in a study of metastatic and nonmetastatic thyroid tumors. In the study overall: The study looked at repertoires side by side in blood and in tumor or nodule tissue from malignant and benign thyroid patients. The study's findings and limits: Reportedly, malignant thyroid tumors had significantly higher TCR beta diversity than benign nodules, in blood and tumor.

Thyroid surgery took place with no prior treatment in any patient. Original handling: It was from CDR3 differences across clinicopathological groups that a distant-metastasis classifier for papillary thyroid cancer was built. TCRdb re-called the PCR reads through MiXCR. For this entry, the V and J calls and clone size follow TCRdb and not the study's own pipeline. Here the sample spans roughly 61,000 clones, 4% to 5% being singletons. Input material: blood. The receptor comes from a female donor with papillary thyroid cancer or a benign thyroid nodule (not recorded which). Some clones in this sample may be carry-over from other donors' samples. The chain carries TRBV2 and TRBJ2-4; D remains unclear. CDR3 bases: TGTGCCAGCAGTGATGGGTTCGTCAAAAACATTCAGTACTTC. Amino acids: CASSDGFVKNIQYF.